These 17 T cell receptor beta chains came from one sample sequenced in a study of blood T cell repertoires in COVID-19. Data came from immunoSEQ multiplex PCR; TCRdb stores just in-frame clones and leaves some out. The profile shows 110,000 to 150,000 clones, approximately 87% of them singletons. The sequenced sample was PBMCs or T cells enriched from blood (not recorded which). These receptors were taken from a man between 60 and 75 years old who had recovered from COVID-19.

The chain carries TRBV5-1 and TRBJ1-6; D might be TRBD1 (5 bases). Germline loops: CDR1 SGHRS, CDR2 YFSETQ. CDR3 size: 14 residues. The V gene lost 1 base and the J gene lost 8 bases, with 10 bases spanning the gap. CDR3 bases: TGCGCCAGCAGCTTGCGACAGACCGATTCACCCCTCCACTTT. It translates to CASSLRQTDSPLHF.

The chain combines TRBV18 with TRBJ2-7, with TRBD1 matching over 7 bases. The CDR3 runs to 15 residues. CDR1 and CDR2 from the germline V gene are KGHSH and LQKENI. Trimming removed 2 bases from V and 2 bases from J; junction bases left unmatched: 6. The CDR3 is CASSPAVTGPYEQYF. CDR3 coding DNA: TGTGCCAGCTCACCAGCCGTGACAGGGCCCTACGAGCAGTACTTC.

The genes are TRBV28 and TRBJ1-1; D remains unclear. V shed 2 bases and J shed 3 bases, with 10 bases lying between them. Germline CDR1 reads MDHEN; CDR2 reads SYDVKM. The CDR3 loop spans 14 amino acids. Here the CDR3 reads CASSLASRDTEAFF. CDR3 coding DNA: TGTGCCAGCAGTTTAGCGTCCCGGGACACTGAAGCTTTCTTT.

The rearrangement links TRBV5-1 to TRBJ2-5, with 12 bases fitting TRBD2. J gave up 2 bases and V 0 bases, and 5 bases lay outside the gene matches. This CDR3 is 17 amino acids long. Germline V gene data show CDR1 as SGHRS and CDR2 as YFSETQ. DNA for the CDR3: TGCGCCAGCAGCTTGGGGCTAGCGGGGGGGCGGCAAGAGACCCAGTACTTC. Protein product: CASSLGLAGGRQETQYF.

The rearrangement joins TRBV6-4 to TRBJ2-1; 7 positions match TRBD2. J was trimmed by 0 bases and V by 3 bases; bases with no gene match: 5. Germline V lookup: CDR1 MRHNA, CDR2 SNTAGT. The CDR3 extends over 16 amino acids. CDR3 nucleotide sequence: TGTGCCAGCAGTGAAGCGGGGCGATACTCCTACAATGAGCAGTTCTTC. It encodes CASSEAGRYSYNEQFF.

This clone was seen only a few times. CDR3 protein: CASGLGRWADTQYF. CDR3 nucleotides: TGTGCTAGTGGTTTGGGCCGCTGGGCGGATACGCAGTATTTT. The V and J genes are TRBV12-5 and TRBJ2-3; unclear D gene. V lost 1 base to trimming and J lost 6 bases, with 11 bases between them. The V gene's germline CDR1 is LGHNT and CDR2 FRNRAP. This CDR3 is built from 14 residues.

V usage is TRBV28 and J usage is TRBJ2-7, with a weak D call TRBD1 (6 bases). Germline-derived CDR1 and CDR2 are MDHEN and SYDVKM. Deletions cut 7 bases from V and 5 bases from J, with 15 bases between. The CDR3 covers 13 residues. The CDR3 sequence is CASIGGVMNEQYF. CDR3 nucleotides: TGTGCCAGCATTGGGGGCGTGATGAACGAGCAGTACTTC.

The V call is TRBV5-5, the J call TRBJ2-7, with a possible D match to TRBD2 (5 bases). Trimming removed 5 bases from V and 2 bases from J, with 17 bases in between. The CDR3 length is 15 residues. Germline lookup yields CDR1 SGHKS and CDR2 YYEKEE (reference sequence). CDR3 DNA sequence: TGTGCCAGCAGTCCGGGGTGGCAGAACACCTACGAGCAGTACTTC. It encodes CASSPGWQNTYEQYF. The full variable domain, its missing parts supplied by reference TRBV5-5 and TRBJ2-7, is DAGVTQSPTHLIKTRGQQVTLRCSPISGHKSVSWYQQVLGQGPQFIFQYYEKEERGRGNFPDRFSARQFPNYSSELNVNALLLGDSALYLCASSPGWQNTYEQYFGPGTRLTVT.

The chain recombines TRBV11-2 with TRBJ1-2; the D is unclear. Germline assignment: CDR1 SGHAT and CDR2 FQNNGV. With 7 bases removed from V and 2 bases from J, the gap between germline ends came to 14 bases. CDR3 length: 14 amino acids. CDR3 sequence reads: CASTPWGDNYGYTF. The CDR3 DNA reads as TGTGCCAGCACCCCGTGGGGAGACAACTATGGCTACACCTTC.

The sample holds a few counts of this clone. V and J are TRBV18 and TRBJ1-3, with D possibly being TRBD1 (5 bases). Trimming removed 6 bases from V and 0 bases from J, with 6 bases in between. The CDR3 length is 13 residues. Germline CDR1 and CDR2: KGHSH and LQKENI. This CDR3 reads CASSQGSGNTIYF. In DNA form, the CDR3 reads TGTGCCAGCTCGCAGGGCTCTGGAAACACCATATATTTT.

V is TRBV19 and J is TRBJ1-3; D gene unclear. The CDR3 spans 13 residues. Per germline, CDR1 LNHDA and CDR2 SQIVND (reference sequence). V lost 3 bases and J lost 0, with 3 bases in between. CDR3 residues: CASSIRSGNTIYF. For the CDR3, the DNA is TGTGCCAGTAGTATCCGCTCTGGAAACACCATATATTTT.

The chain carries TRBV29-1 and TRBJ1-2; D is uncertain. Germline assignment: CDR1 SQVTM and CDR2 ANQGSEA. This CDR3 contains 12 residues. V gave up 3 bases and J gave up 4 bases, with 9 bases separating them. The CDR3 reads CSVDAGSYGYTF. CDR3 coding DNA: TGCAGCGTTGACGCCGGTTCCTATGGCTACACCTTC.

The rearrangement joins TRBV7-9 to TRBJ2-7; 7 nucleotides line up with TRBD2. The junction had 5 bases not matched to a gene; V was cut back by 3 bases and J by 0 bases. Germline CDR1 is SEHNR and CDR2 is FQNEAQ (reference sequence). CDR3 length equals 15 residues. CDR3 nucleotide sequence: TGTGCCAGCAGCTTTCCCCGGGAGGCCTCCTACGAGCAGTACTTC. Protein: CASSFPREASYEQYF.

This chain links TRBV18 with TRBJ2-5, with 7 positions matching TRBD1. Trimming removed 4 bases from V and 2 bases from J; junction bases left unmatched: 4. Germline values: CDR1 KGHSH, CDR2 LQKENI. The CDR3 runs to 14 residues. The CDR3 here is CASSLRTGQETQYF. The DNA for the CDR3 is TGTGCCAGCTCACTCAGGACAGGACAAGAGACCCAGTACTTC.

This chain links TRBV4-1 with TRBJ1-6; weak D call: TRBD1 (5 bases). Trimming shortened V by 4 bases and J by 4 bases, and 14 bases separated the two germline ends. Germline CDR1 MGHRA, CDR2 YSYEKL. The CDR3 spans 16 residues. CDR3 bases: TGCGCCAGCAGCCCATCCCCGGGACTGTATAATTCACCCCTCCACTTT. Its translation: CASSPSPGLYNSPLHF.

This chain joins TRBV6-4 and TRBJ2-3; 7 bases are shared with TRBD1. The CDR3 extends over 14 amino acids. From germline, CDR1 is MRHNA and CDR2 SNTAGT. V dropped 6 bases and J dropped 6; count of bases not matched to a gene: 9. CDR3 in amino acids: CASSSTQTGDTQYF. The CDR3 nucleotides are TGTGCCAGCAGCTCCACCCAGACAGGGGATACGCAGTATTTT.

This clone was observed once. V usage is TRBV5-4 and J usage is TRBJ1-1; D is uncertain. From germline, CDR1 is SGHNT and CDR2 YYREEE (reference sequence). The CDR3 is made up of 14 amino acids. V was cut by 2 bases and J by 3 bases, with 11 bases left in between. The CDR3 bases are TGTGCCAGCAGCTTACCCTCCGGTTACACTGAAGCTTTCTTT. Amino acid sequence: CASSLPSGYTEAFF.